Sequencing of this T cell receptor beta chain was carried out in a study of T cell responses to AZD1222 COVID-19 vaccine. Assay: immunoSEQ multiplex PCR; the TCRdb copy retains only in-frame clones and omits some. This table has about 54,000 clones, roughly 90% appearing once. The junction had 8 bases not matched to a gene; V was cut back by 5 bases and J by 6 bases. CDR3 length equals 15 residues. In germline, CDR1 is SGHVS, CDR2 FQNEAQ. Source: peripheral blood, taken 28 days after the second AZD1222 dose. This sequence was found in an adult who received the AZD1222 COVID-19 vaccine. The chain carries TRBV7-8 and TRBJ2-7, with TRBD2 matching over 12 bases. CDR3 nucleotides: TGTGCCAGCAGCCCTCGACTAGCGGGAGCTCTCGAGCAGTACTTC. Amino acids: CASSPRLAGALEQYF.